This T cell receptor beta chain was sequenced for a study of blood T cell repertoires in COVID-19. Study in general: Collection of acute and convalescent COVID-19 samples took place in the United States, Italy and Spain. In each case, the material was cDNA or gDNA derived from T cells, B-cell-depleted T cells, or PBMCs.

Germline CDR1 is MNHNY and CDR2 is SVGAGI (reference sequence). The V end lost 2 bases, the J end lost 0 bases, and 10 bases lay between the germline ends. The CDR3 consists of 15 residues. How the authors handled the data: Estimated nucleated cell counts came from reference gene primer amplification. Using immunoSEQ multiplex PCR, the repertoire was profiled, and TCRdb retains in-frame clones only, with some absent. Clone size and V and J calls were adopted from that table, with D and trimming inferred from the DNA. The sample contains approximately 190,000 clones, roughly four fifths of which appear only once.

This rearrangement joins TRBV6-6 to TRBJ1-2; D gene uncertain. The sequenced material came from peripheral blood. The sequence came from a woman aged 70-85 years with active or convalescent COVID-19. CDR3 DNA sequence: TGTGCCAGCAGTTACCCCGAGTTAGCTAACTATGGCTACACCTTC. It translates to CASSYPELANYGYTF.